Listed below are T cell receptor beta chains from one sample, sequenced in a study of T cell responses to AZD1222 COVID-19 vaccine. Measured with immunoSEQ multiplex PCR; TCRdb has only the in-frame clones, and not every one. The data contain about 190,000 clones, almost 95% of them singletons. Sequences were derived from peripheral blood, sampled on day 0 of AZD1222 vaccination. Receptor source: an adult in good health. Both conserved end residues are part of each CDR3. The D gene is left open where the match is weak. Size tells how often a clone was seen (once, few, many) or the class of an expanded clone, and some rows leave it out.

CDR3: CASSQDRGTSALDGELFF
DNA: TGTGCCAGCAGCCAAGATCGAGGGACTAGCGCCTTAGACGGGGAGCTGTTTTTT
D: TRBD2
size: .
J: TRBJ2-2
V: TRBV14

CDR3: CASSLTGSTDTQYF
DNA: TGTGCCAGCAGCCTAACAGGGAGCACAGATACGCAGTATTTT
D: .
size: once
J: TRBJ2-3
V: TRBV3-1/TRBV3-2

CDR3: CASSFLPLGTQYF
DNA: TGTGCCAGCAGCTTTTTGCCACTGGGGACCCAGTACTTC
D: .
size: once
J: TRBJ2-5
V: TRBV7-8

CDR3: CASSSSGTGSTDTQYF
DNA: TGTGCCAGCAGCTCCTCCGGGACGGGGAGCACAGATACGCAGTATTTT
D: .
size: .
J: TRBJ2-3
V: TRBV7-9

CDR3: CATSAHDRGNYGYTF
DNA: TGTGCCACCAGTGCTCACGACAGGGGGAACTATGGCTACACCTTC
D: TRBD1
size: .
J: TRBJ1-2
V: TRBV24-1

CDR3: CATGRPLSSYNEQFF
DNA: TGTGCCACCGGACGGCCCTTGAGCTCCTACAATGAGCAGTTCTTC
D: .
size: .
J: TRBJ2-1
V: TRBV19

CDR3: CASSLQGWDGYTF
DNA: TGCGCCAGCAGCTTACAGGGATGGGATGGCTACACCTTC
D: .
size: few
J: TRBJ1-2
V: TRBV5-1

CDR3: CASSLERQGQFF
DNA: TGTGCCAGCAGCTTAGAGCGACAGGGGCAGTTCTTC
D: TRBD1
size: .
J: TRBJ2-1
V: TRBV7-9

CDR3: CASTITGMGTEAFF
DNA: TGTGCCAGCACCATTACGGGGATGGGCACTGAAGCTTTCTTT
D: .
size: once
J: TRBJ1-1
V: TRBV28

CDR3: CASSILRRTAYGYTF
DNA: TGTGCCAGTAGTATCTTAAGGCGAACAGCCTATGGCTACACCTTC
D: .
size: .
J: TRBJ1-2
V: TRBV19

CDR3: CASVAGGLTDTQYF
DNA: TGTGCCAGCGTAGCGGGAGGTTTGACAGATACGCAGTATTTT
D: TRBD2
size: .
J: TRBJ2-3
V: TRBV28

CDR3: CASSLGRRPHNEQFF
DNA: TGTGCCAGCAGTTTAGGTCGGCGGCCCCACAATGAGCAGTTCTTC
D: .
size: .
J: TRBJ2-1
V: TRBV27

CDR3: CASSGPGLAGKKSHNEQFF
DNA: TGCGCCAGCAGTGGACCGGGACTAGCGGGGAAGAAATCTCACAATGAGCAGTTCTTC
D: TRBD2
size: .
J: TRBJ2-1
V: TRBV10-2

CDR3: CASSVAGARDTGELFF
DNA: TGCGCCAGCAGCGTTGCAGGGGCCAGGGACACCGGGGAGCTGTTTTTT
D: .
size: .
J: TRBJ2-2
V: TRBV5-1

CDR3: CASSQSPTGELFF
DNA: TGTGCCAGCAGCCAATCCCCGACCGGGGAGCTGTTTTTT
D: .
size: once
J: TRBJ2-2
V: TRBV3-1/TRBV3-2

CDR3: CSVGSGPKTDTQYF
DNA: TGCAGCGTTGGAAGTGGACCGAAGACAGATACGCAGTATTTT
D: .
size: .
J: TRBJ2-3
V: TRBV29-1

CDR3: CASSLKEGKANTEAFF
DNA: TGCGCCAGCAGCTTGAAGGAAGGCAAGGCCAACACTGAAGCTTTCTTT
D: .
size: .
J: TRBJ1-1
V: TRBV5-1

CDR3: CASSPKGPGAGANVLTF
DNA: TGTGCCAGCTCACCAAAAGGGCCAGGTGCTGGGGCCAACGTCCTGACTTTC
D: .
size: .
J: TRBJ2-6
V: TRBV18

CDR3: CASSQERFRGGANTEAFF
DNA: TGCGCCAGCAGCCAAGAAAGATTTCGAGGGGGAGCGAACACTGAAGCTTTCTTT
D: .
size: .
J: TRBJ1-1
V: TRBV4-1